These T cell receptor beta chains were read from a single sample in a study of beta chain features in type 1 diabetes. TCRdb's copy holds only in-frame clones and misses some; the assay was immunoSEQ multiplex PCR. Altogether around 430,000 clones are present, approximately 30% being singletons, with the ten largest covering about 0.065%. Source material: naive CD4+ T cells from blood. These receptors came from a man aged 18-30 years in good health. CDR3s include the opening cysteine and the closing phenylalanine or tryptophan. Each record gives: J gene, CDR3 length, D gene, clone size, V gene, CDR3 protein, CDR3 DNA. D genes are given only for firm matches. The size of a clone is reported for some rows only, either as once, few or many, or as a class for expanded clones.

j_gene: TRBJ2-3
len: 14
d_gene: .
abundance: once
v_gene: TRBV6-5
CDR3aa: CASSSWGSTDTQYF
CDR3nt: TGTGCCAGCAGTTCCTGGGGCAGCACAGATACGCAGTATTTT

j_gene: TRBJ2-5
len: 16
d_gene: TRBD2
abundance: .
v_gene: TRBV25-1
CDR3aa: CASRRGLALPQETQYF
CDR3nt: TGTGCCAGCAGAAGGGGACTAGCGCTACCTCAAGAGACCCAGTACTTC

j_gene: TRBJ1-5
len: 13
d_gene: .
abundance: .
v_gene: TRBV30
CDR3aa: CAWSPNIQGPQHF
CDR3nt: TGTGCCTGGAGTCCTAATATCCAGGGGCCCCAGCATTTT

j_gene: TRBJ2-3
len: 14
d_gene: .
abundance: .
v_gene: TRBV15
CDR3aa: CATSRLVSTDTQYF
CDR3nt: TGTGCCACCAGCAGACTAGTGAGCACAGATACGCAGTATTTT

j_gene: TRBJ1-5
len: 14
d_gene: .
abundance: few
v_gene: TRBV30
CDR3aa: CAWSGGLGNQPQHF
CDR3nt: TGTGCCTGGAGTGGGGGTCTTGGCAATCAGCCCCAGCATTTT

j_gene: TRBJ2-1
len: 14
d_gene: TRBD1
abundance: few
v_gene: TRBV29-1
CDR3aa: CSLVGTGGRDEQFF
CDR3nt: TGCAGCCTAGTAGGGACAGGCGGTAGGGATGAGCAGTTCTTC

j_gene: TRBJ2-1
len: 13
d_gene: TRBD2
abundance: few
v_gene: TRBV29-1
CDR3aa: CSVVSGNYNEQFF
CDR3nt: TGCAGCGTTGTTAGCGGGAATTACAATGAGCAGTTCTTC

j_gene: TRBJ1-4
len: 13
d_gene: TRBD1
abundance: few
v_gene: TRBV7-9
CDR3aa: CASSLTGTAVPFF
CDR3nt: TGTGCCAGCAGCTTAACCGGGACAGCGGTCCCATTTTTT

j_gene: TRBJ1-1
len: 12
d_gene: TRBD1
abundance: few
v_gene: TRBV7-2
CDR3aa: CASSPTGAEAFF
CDR3nt: TGTGCCAGCAGCCCTACAGGGGCTGAAGCTTTCTTT

j_gene: TRBJ2-1
len: 14
d_gene: TRBD1
abundance: .
v_gene: TRBV29-1
CDR3aa: CSAKQGASYNEQFF
CDR3nt: TGCAGCGCTAAACAGGGGGCCTCCTACAATGAGCAGTTCTTC

j_gene: TRBJ2-7
len: 16
d_gene: .
abundance: .
v_gene: TRBV7-2
CDR3aa: CASSLSWVGRAYEQYF
CDR3nt: TGTGCCAGCAGCTTAAGTTGGGTCGGCAGGGCCTACGAGCAGTACTTC

j_gene: TRBJ2-7
len: 12
d_gene: .
abundance: .
v_gene: TRBV7-9
CDR3aa: CASSLGRREQYF
CDR3nt: TGTGCCAGCAGCTTAGGAAGGCGGGAGCAGTACTTC

j_gene: TRBJ2-1
len: 17
d_gene: TRBD2
abundance: .
v_gene: TRBV7-2
CDR3aa: CASSGSSGRARRNEQFF
CDR3nt: TGTGCCAGCAGCGGGTCTAGCGGGAGGGCCAGAAGGAATGAGCAGTTCTTC

j_gene: TRBJ2-5
len: 15
d_gene: .
abundance: few
v_gene: TRBV29-1
CDR3aa: CSVAPGRWLGETQYF
CDR3nt: TGCAGCGTTGCTCCGGGACGTTGGTTGGGAGAGACCCAGTACTTC

j_gene: TRBJ2-3
len: 14
d_gene: TRBD2
abundance: few
v_gene: TRBV4-1
CDR3aa: CASSLGLAGDTQYF
CDR3nt: TGCGCCAGCAGCCTCGGACTAGCGGGAGATACGCAGTATTTT

j_gene: TRBJ2-3
len: 15
d_gene: .
abundance: .
v_gene: TRBV10-3
CDR3aa: CAISEIGKGTDTQYF
CDR3nt: TGTGCCATCAGTGAGATAGGCAAGGGCACAGATACGCAGTATTTT

j_gene: TRBJ1-1
len: 13
d_gene: .
abundance: .
v_gene: TRBV29-1
CDR3aa: CSVVVRDGTEAFF
CDR3nt: TGCAGCGTTGTTGTCAGGGATGGCACTGAAGCTTTCTTT

j_gene: TRBJ1-2
len: 12
d_gene: .
abundance: few
v_gene: TRBV15
CDR3aa: CATGGANYGYTF
CDR3nt: TGTGCCACGGGGGGCGCCAACTATGGCTACACCTTC

j_gene: TRBJ2-1
len: 14
d_gene: TRBD2
abundance: few
v_gene: TRBV5-1
CDR3aa: CASRMRGTYNEQFF
CDR3nt: TGCGCCAGCAGGATGCGGGGGACCTACAATGAGCAGTTCTTC

j_gene: TRBJ2-5
len: 12
d_gene: .
abundance: few
v_gene: TRBV18
CDR3aa: CASSPPGQTQYF
CDR3nt: TGTGCCAGCTCACCACCGGGGCAGACCCAGTACTTC

j_gene: TRBJ2-2
len: 13
d_gene: .
abundance: once
v_gene: TRBV15
CDR3aa: CATSSSYRGELFF
CDR3nt: TGTGCCACCAGCAGCAGCTACCGCGGGGAGCTGTTTTTT

j_gene: TRBJ2-1
len: 14
d_gene: .
abundance: few
v_gene: TRBV7-2
CDR3aa: CASTLALETDEQFF
CDR3nt: TGTGCCAGCACCCTAGCCCTCGAGACGGATGAGCAGTTCTTC

j_gene: TRBJ1-2
len: 20
d_gene: .
abundance: .
v_gene: TRBV9
CDR3aa: CASSVVSGGTPDTLNYGYTF
CDR3nt: TGTGCCAGCAGCGTAGTCTCCGGGGGCACACCAGACACACTTAACTATGGCTACACCTTC

j_gene: TRBJ2-4
len: 16
d_gene: TRBD2
abundance: few
v_gene: TRBV13
CDR3aa: CASSLGFGTTKNIQYF
CDR3nt: TGTGCCAGCAGCTTAGGGTTTGGGACTACCAAAAACATTCAGTACTTC

j_gene: TRBJ2-1
len: 13
d_gene: .
abundance: .
v_gene: TRBV9
CDR3aa: CASSVDTGSSQFF
CDR3nt: TGTGCCAGCAGCGTAGATACAGGTTCCTCGCAGTTCTTC

j_gene: TRBJ2-5
len: 16
d_gene: .
abundance: few
v_gene: TRBV7-2
CDR3aa: CASSLVGTPGQETQYF
CDR3nt: TGTGCCAGCAGCTTGGTCGGGACCCCCGGGCAAGAGACCCAGTACTTC

j_gene: TRBJ2-7
len: 11
d_gene: .
abundance: .
v_gene: TRBV29-1
CDR3aa: CSVKGPYEQYF
CDR3nt: TGCAGCGTTAAGGGCCCCTACGAGCAGTACTTC

j_gene: TRBJ2-3
len: 15
d_gene: .
abundance: .
v_gene: TRBV28
CDR3aa: CASSLQWGVPDTQYF
CDR3nt: TGTGCCAGCAGTCTACAGTGGGGGGTGCCAGATACGCAGTATTTT

j_gene: TRBJ2-7
len: 15
d_gene: .
abundance: .
v_gene: TRBV30
CDR3aa: CAWSGDWAMSYEQYF
CDR3nt: TGTGCCTGGAGTGGCGACTGGGCGATGTCCTACGAGCAGTACTTC

j_gene: TRBJ2-5
len: 15
d_gene: .
abundance: .
v_gene: TRBV11-2
CDR3aa: CASSLVGSERETQYF
CDR3nt: TGTGCCAGCAGCTTAGTGGGCAGCGAGAGAGAGACCCAGTACTTC

j_gene: TRBJ2-5
len: 11
d_gene: .
abundance: few
v_gene: TRBV20-1
CDR3aa: CSAGQQETQYF
CDR3nt: TGCAGCGCGGGACAGCAAGAGACCCAGTACTTC

j_gene: TRBJ2-6
len: 13
d_gene: .
abundance: few
v_gene: TRBV29-1
CDR3aa: CSVVISGANVLTF
CDR3nt: TGCAGCGTAGTCATATCTGGGGCCAACGTCCTGACTTTC

j_gene: TRBJ2-1
len: 14
d_gene: .
abundance: .
v_gene: TRBV7-3
CDR3aa: CASSPTGSYNEQFF
CDR3nt: TGTGCCAGCAGCCCCACCGGCTCCTACAATGAGCAGTTCTTC

j_gene: TRBJ2-7
len: 12
d_gene: .
abundance: .
v_gene: TRBV7-9
CDR3aa: CASSRTGYEQYF
CDR3nt: TGTGCCAGCAGCCGAACAGGGTACGAGCAGTACTTC

j_gene: TRBJ2-5
len: 14
d_gene: .
abundance: few
v_gene: TRBV28
CDR3aa: CASSLFQGGETQYF
CDR3nt: TGTGCCAGCAGTTTATTCCAGGGTGGAGAGACCCAGTACTTC

j_gene: TRBJ1-2
len: 14
d_gene: .
abundance: few
v_gene: TRBV30
CDR3aa: CAWSRLMGGVGYTF
CDR3nt: TGTGCCTGGAGCCGTCTTATGGGCGGAGTAGGCTACACCTTC

j_gene: TRBJ2-3
len: 15
d_gene: TRBD1
abundance: .
v_gene: TRBV25-1
CDR3aa: CASSVSTGSTDTQYF
CDR3nt: TGTGCCAGCAGTGTATCGACAGGGAGCACAGATACGCAGTATTTT

j_gene: TRBJ2-3
len: 15
d_gene: TRBD2
abundance: few
v_gene: TRBV25-1
CDR3aa: CASSETSGPRGPQYF
CDR3nt: TGTGCCAGCAGTGAAACTAGCGGGCCCCGGGGGCCGCAGTATTTT

j_gene: TRBJ2-2
len: 21
d_gene: TRBD2
abundance: .
v_gene: TRBV9
CDR3aa: CASSHLRGGLAGGKNTGELFF
CDR3nt: TGTGCCAGCAGCCACCTGCGCGGAGGACTAGCGGGAGGAAAGAACACCGGGGAGCTGTTTTTT

j_gene: TRBJ2-7
len: 11
d_gene: .
abundance: few
v_gene: TRBV6-6
CDR3aa: CASGTINEQYF
CDR3nt: TGTGCCAGCGGAACTATTAACGAGCAGTACTTC

j_gene: TRBJ2-1
len: 16
d_gene: .
abundance: .
v_gene: TRBV28
CDR3aa: CASRNIGPRRGNEQFF
CDR3nt: TGTGCCAGCAGGAACATAGGACCGAGGAGGGGCAATGAGCAGTTCTTC

j_gene: TRBJ2-7
len: 15
d_gene: .
abundance: .
v_gene: TRBV30
CDR3aa: CAWSSRRQSIYEQYF
CDR3nt: TGTGCCTGGAGTAGCCGTCGACAGTCGATCTACGAGCAGTACTTC

j_gene: TRBJ2-5
len: 13
d_gene: .
abundance: few
v_gene: TRBV25-1
CDR3aa: CASSSGFQETQYF
CDR3nt: TGTGCCAGCAGTTCCGGATTTCAAGAGACCCAGTACTTC

j_gene: TRBJ2-7
len: 11
d_gene: .
abundance: .
v_gene: TRBV20-1
CDR3aa: CSGQAAYEQYF
CDR3nt: TGCAGTGGACAGGCGGCCTACGAGCAGTACTTC

j_gene: TRBJ1-4
len: 13
d_gene: TRBD1
abundance: .
v_gene: TRBV29-1
CDR3aa: CSVRTGGFEKLFF
CDR3nt: TGCAGCGTTCGGACAGGGGGGTTTGAAAAACTGTTTTTT

j_gene: TRBJ2-1
len: 15
d_gene: .
abundance: few
v_gene: TRBV4-1
CDR3aa: CASSQVSLRGYEQFF
CDR3nt: TGCGCCAGCAGCCAAGTGTCCCTCAGGGGCTATGAGCAGTTCTTC